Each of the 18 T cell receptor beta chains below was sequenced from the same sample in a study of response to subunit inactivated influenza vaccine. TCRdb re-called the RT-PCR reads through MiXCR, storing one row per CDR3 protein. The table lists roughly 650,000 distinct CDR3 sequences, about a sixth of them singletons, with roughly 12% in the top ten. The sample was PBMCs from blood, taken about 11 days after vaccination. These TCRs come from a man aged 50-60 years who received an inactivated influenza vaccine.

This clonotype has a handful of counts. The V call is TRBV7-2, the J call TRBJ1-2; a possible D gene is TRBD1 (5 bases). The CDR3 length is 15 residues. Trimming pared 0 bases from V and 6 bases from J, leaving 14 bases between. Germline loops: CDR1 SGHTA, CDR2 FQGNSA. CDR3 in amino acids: CASSLAIARQHGYTF. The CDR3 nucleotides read TGTGCCAGCAGCTTAGCCATCGCGCGACAGCATGGCTACACCTTC.

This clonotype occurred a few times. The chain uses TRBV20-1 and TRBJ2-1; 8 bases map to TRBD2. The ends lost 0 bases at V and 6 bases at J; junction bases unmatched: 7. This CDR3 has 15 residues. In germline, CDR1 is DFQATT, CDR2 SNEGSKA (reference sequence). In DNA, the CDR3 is TGCAGTGCTAGAGATACCCTAGCGGGTGCCAATGAGCAGTTCTTC. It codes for CSARDTLAGANEQFF.

The CDR3, as DNA: TGTGCCAGCAGCCCCCCGCGGGCGGGAGGAAGCGAGCAGTACTTC. This sequence encodes CASSPPRAGGSEQYF. The V call is TRBV6-1, the J call TRBJ2-7; the match to TRBD2 covers 8 bases. J gave up 6 bases and V 6 bases, and 13 bases lay outside the gene matches. CDR1 and CDR2 (germline): MNHNS, SASEGT. The CDR3 runs to 15 residues.

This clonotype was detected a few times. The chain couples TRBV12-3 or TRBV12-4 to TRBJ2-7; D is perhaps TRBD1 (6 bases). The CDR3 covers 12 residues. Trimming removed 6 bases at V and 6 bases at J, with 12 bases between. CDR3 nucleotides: TGTGCCAGCAGCACCCAGGGGAGCGAGCAGTACTTC. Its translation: CASSTQGSEQYF.

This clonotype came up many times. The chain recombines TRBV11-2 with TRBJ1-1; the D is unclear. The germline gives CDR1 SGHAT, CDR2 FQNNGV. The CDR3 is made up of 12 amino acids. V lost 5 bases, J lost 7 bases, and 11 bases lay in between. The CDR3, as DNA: TGTGCCAGCAGCCTAGGAGGGTATGAAGCTTTCTTT. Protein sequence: CASSLGGYEAFF.

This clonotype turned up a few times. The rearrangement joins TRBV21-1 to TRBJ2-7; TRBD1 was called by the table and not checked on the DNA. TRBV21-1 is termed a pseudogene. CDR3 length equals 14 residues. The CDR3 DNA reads TGTGCCAGCAGCGGGTGGACAGGGTCCTACGAGCAGTACTTC. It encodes CASSGWTGSYEQYF.

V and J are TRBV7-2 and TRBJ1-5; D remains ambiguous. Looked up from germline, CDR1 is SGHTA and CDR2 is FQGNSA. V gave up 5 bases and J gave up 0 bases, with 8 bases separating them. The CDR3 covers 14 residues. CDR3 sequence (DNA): TGTGCCAGCAGCCCGGAGTATAGCAATCAGCCCCAGCATTTT. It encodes CASSPEYSNQPQHF.

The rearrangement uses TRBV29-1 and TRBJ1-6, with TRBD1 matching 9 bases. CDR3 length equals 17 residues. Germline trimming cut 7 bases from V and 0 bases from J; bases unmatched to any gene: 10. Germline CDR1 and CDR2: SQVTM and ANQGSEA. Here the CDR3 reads CSGPDRGRSSYNSPLHF. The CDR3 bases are TGCAGCGGTCCCGACAGGGGGAGAAGCTCCTATAATTCACCCCTCCACTTT.

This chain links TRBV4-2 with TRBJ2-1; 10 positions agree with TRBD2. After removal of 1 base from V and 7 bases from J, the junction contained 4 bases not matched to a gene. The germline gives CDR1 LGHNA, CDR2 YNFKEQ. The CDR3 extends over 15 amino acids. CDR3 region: CASSQAAGGPNEQFF. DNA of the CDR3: TGTGCCAGCAGCCAAGCAGCGGGAGGGCCTAATGAGCAGTTCTTC.

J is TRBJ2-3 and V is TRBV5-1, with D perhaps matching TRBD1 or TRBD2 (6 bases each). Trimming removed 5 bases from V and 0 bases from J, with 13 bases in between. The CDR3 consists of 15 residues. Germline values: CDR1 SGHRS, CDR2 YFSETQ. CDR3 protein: CASRGGSGSTDTQYF. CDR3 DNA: TGCGCCAGCAGGGGGGGCAGCGGGAGCACAGATACGCAGTATTTT.

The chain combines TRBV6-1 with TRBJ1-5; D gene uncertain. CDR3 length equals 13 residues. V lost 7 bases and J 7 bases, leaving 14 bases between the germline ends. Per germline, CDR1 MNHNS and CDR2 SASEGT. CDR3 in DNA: TGTGCCAGCACAAACCGGCCGGGCCAGCCCCAGCATTTT. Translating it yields CASTNRPGQPQHF.

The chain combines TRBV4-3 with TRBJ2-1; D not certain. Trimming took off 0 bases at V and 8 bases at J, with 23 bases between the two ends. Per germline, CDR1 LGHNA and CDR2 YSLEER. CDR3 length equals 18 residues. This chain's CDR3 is CASSQDFWLRVGPYEQFF. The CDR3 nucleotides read TGCGCCAGCAGCCAAGATTTCTGGTTGAGAGTTGGGCCCTATGAGCAGTTCTTC.

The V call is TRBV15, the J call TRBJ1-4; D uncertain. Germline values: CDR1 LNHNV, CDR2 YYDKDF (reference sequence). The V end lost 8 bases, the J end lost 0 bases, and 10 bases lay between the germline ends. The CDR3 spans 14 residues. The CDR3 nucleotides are TGTGCCACCGGTAAAGGTGCAACTAATGAAAAACTGTTTTTT. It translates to CATGKGATNEKLFF.

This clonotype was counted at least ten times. The chain's CDR3 is CSASEEGDHGYTF. CDR3 DNA: TGCAGTGCTAGTGAGGAAGGGGATCATGGCTACACCTTC. The chain has TRBV20-1 and TRBJ1-2; possibly TRBD1 for D (5 bases). This CDR3 is 13 amino acids long. The V gene lost 3 bases and the J gene lost 6 bases, with 14 bases spanning the gap. Germline CDR1 and CDR2: DFQATT and SNEGSKA (reference sequence).

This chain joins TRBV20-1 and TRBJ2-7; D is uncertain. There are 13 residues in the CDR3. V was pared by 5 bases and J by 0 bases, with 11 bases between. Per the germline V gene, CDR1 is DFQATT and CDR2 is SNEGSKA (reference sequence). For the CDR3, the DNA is TGCAGTGCTGTCCTGGAGAACTCCTACGAGCAGTACTTC. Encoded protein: CSAVLENSYEQYF.

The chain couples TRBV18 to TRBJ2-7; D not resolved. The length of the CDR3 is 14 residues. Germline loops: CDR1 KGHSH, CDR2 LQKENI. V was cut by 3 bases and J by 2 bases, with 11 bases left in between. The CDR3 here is CASSPRSFTYEQYF. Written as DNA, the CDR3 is TGTGCCAGCTCACCTCGGTCATTTACCTACGAGCAGTACTTC.

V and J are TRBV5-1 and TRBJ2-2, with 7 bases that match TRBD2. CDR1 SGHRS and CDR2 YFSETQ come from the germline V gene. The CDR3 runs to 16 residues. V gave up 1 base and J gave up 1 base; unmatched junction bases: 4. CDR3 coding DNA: TGCGCCAGCAGCTTGCACCTAGCGGAGAACACCGGGGAGCTGTTTTTT. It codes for CASSLHLAENTGELFF.

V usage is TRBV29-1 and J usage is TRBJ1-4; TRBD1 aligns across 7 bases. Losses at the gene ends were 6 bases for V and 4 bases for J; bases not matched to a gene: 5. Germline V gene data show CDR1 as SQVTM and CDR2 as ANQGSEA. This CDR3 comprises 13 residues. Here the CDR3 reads CSVIRDSNEKLFF. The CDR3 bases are TGCAGCGTAATCCGGGACAGTAATGAAAAACTGTTTTTT.